This record concerns one T cell receptor (beta chain) sequence. Here immunoSEQ multiplex PCR was the method, and the copy in TCRdb shows in-frame clones only, minus some. Counted here are about 69,000 clones, roughly 90% occurring once; the ten biggest clones make up 0.25% to 0.3%. The data were obtained in a study of T cell changes during pregnancy in multiple sclerosis. The V end lost 4 bases, the J end lost 6 bases, and 16 bases lay between the germline ends. The CDR3 is 15 residues long. Germline lookup yields CDR1 LNHDA and CDR2 SQIVND (reference sequence). This clonotype was sampled from a female donor in good health, enrolled as a control in a pregnancy study. J is TRBJ1-5 and V is TRBV19; D is possibly TRBD1 (6 bases). Source: CD4+ T cells from peripheral blood mononuclear cells, taken in the third trimester of pregnancy. The DNA of the CDR3 is TGTGCCAGTAGTACGCAAGGGGGTTTGGGTCAGCCCCAGCATTTT. It yields the protein CASSTQGGLGQPQHF.